This note documents a single TCR beta chain sequence. Here immunoSEQ multiplex PCR was the method, and the copy in TCRdb shows in-frame clones only, minus some. The top ten hold 0.37% of the sample, which has roughly 49,000 clones, around 91% seen once. The data were obtained in a study of T cell changes during pregnancy in multiple sclerosis. CDR3 length: 14 amino acids. The germline V gene encodes CDR1 SGHNT and CDR2 YENEEA. V was clipped by 4 bases and J by 2 bases, with 12 bases between them. This TCR derives from a female donor in good health, enrolled as a control in a pregnancy study. The sequenced sample was CD4+ T cells from peripheral blood mononuclear cells, obtained in the second trimester of pregnancy. The chain is built from TRBV11-3 and TRBJ2-7; D is unclear. The CDR3 loop reads CASSSRQPTYEQYF. Here the CDR3 DNA reads TGTGCCAGCAGCTCTCGTCAACCTACCTACGAGCAGTACTTC.